This TCR beta chain was profiled in a study of PD-1 blockade in classical Hodgkin lymphoma. Clones were read by immunoSEQ multiplex PCR, and TCRdb kept only the in-frame ones, dropping some. The data hold approximately 19,000 clones, with over 65% observed a single time. CDR3 size: 15 residues. V lost 4 bases to trimming and J lost 1 base; unmatched junction nucleotides: 5. Germline CDR1 and CDR2: GTSNPN and SVGIG (reference sequence). Study-wide results and limits: What caused the repertoire differences, perhaps disease activity or prior therapy, remains undefined. Newly diagnosed and completely responding patients shared comparable baseline diversity. Only CD4+ TCR diversity, not CD8+, had risen significantly by C4D1.

Remarks on this clone: The antigen is unknown.

In every patient, relapse followed autologous stem cell transplantation, while exposure to brentuximab vedotin differed. The sequence derives from a human donor with classical Hodgkin lymphoma. The chain links TRBV30 to TRBJ1-3; TRBD1 matches 9 bases. The starting material was peripheral blood mononuclear cells (PBMCs), obtained before the second cycle of nivolumab. The CDR3 DNA reads TGTGCCTGGAAGCGCGACAGGGGGTCTGGAAACACCATATATTTT. Its translation is CAWKRDRGSGNTIYF.